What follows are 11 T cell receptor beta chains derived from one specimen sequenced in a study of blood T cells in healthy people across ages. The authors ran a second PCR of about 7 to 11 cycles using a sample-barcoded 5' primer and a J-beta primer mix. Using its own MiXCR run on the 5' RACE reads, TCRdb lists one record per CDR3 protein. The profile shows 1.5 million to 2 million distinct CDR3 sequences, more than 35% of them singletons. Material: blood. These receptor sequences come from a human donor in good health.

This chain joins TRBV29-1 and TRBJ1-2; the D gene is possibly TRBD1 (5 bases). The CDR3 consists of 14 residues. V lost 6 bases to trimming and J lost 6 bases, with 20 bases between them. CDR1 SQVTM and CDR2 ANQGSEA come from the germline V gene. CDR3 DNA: TGCAGCGTCGTCAGACAGTCCGGGAATGATGGCTACACCTTC. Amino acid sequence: CSVVRQSGNDGYTF.

CDR3 nucleotide sequence: TGTGCCATCAGTGAGTCGAGTCACAATGAGCAGTACTTC. Amino acids: CAISESSHNEQYF. This chain joins TRBV10-3 and TRBJ2-4; the D is unclear. The CDR3 extends over 13 amino acids. The V gene lost 0 bases and the J gene lost 13 bases, with 13 bases spanning the gap. CDR1 and CDR2 (germline): ENHRY, SYGVKD.

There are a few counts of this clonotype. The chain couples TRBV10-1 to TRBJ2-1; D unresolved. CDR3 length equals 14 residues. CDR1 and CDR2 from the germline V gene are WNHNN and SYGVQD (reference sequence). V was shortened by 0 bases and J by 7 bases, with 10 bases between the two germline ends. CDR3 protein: CASSESDPWNEQFF. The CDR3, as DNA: TGCGCCAGCAGTGAGTCCGACCCGTGGAATGAGCAGTTCTTC.

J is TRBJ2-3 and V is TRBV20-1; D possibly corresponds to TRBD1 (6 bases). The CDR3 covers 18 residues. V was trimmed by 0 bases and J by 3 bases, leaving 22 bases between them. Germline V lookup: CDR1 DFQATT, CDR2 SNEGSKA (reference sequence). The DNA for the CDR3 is TGCAGTGCTAGAGACGAGCAGGCAGGGGCAATGTCTACAGATACGCAGTATTTT. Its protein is CSARDEQAGAMSTDTQYF.

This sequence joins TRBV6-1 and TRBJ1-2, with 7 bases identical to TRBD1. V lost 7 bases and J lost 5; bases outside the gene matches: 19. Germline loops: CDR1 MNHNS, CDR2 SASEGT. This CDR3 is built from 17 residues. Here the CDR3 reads CASKPLYAGTVFYGYTF. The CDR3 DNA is TGTGCCAGCAAACCATTGTATGCCGGGACAGTTTTTTATGGCTACACCTTC.

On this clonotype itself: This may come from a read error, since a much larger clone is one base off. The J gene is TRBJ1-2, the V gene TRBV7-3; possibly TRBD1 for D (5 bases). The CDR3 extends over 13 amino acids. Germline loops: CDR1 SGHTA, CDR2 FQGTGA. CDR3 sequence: CAGSLGELGGYTF. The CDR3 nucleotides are TGTGCCGGCAGCTTAGGGGAATTAGGGGGCTACACCTTC. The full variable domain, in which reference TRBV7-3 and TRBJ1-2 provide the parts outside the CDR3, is GAGVSQTPSNKVTEKGKYVELRCDPISGHTALYWYRQSLGQGPEFLIYFQGTGAADDSGLPNDRFFAVRPEGSVSTLKIQRTERGDSAVYLCAGSLGELGGYTFGSGTRLTVV.

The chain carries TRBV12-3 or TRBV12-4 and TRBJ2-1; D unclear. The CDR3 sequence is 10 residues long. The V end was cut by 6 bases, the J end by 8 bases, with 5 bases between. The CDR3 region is CASRPDEQFF. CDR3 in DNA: TGTGCCAGCAGACCCGATGAGCAGTTCTTC.

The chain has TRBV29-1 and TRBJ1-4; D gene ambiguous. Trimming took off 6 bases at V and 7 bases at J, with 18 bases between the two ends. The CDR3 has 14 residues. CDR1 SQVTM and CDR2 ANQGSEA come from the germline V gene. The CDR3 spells CSVSGGLLGEKLFF. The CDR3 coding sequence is TGCAGCGTCTCAGGTGGATTGCTAGGTGAAAAACTGTTTTTT.

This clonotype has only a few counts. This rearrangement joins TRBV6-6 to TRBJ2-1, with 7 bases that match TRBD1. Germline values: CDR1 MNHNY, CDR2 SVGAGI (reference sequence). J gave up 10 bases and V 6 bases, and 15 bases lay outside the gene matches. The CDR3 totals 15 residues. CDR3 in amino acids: CASSSDREETREQFF. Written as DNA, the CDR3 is TGTGCCAGCAGCTCCGACAGGGAAGAGACAAGAGAGCAGTTCTTC.

CDR3 region: CASSSNLLAETSYEQYF. In nucleotides, the CDR3 is TGTGCCAGCAGCTCCAATCTGCTAGCGGAGACCTCCTACGAGCAGTACTTC. V usage is TRBV11-3 and J usage is TRBJ2-7; 7 positions agree with TRBD2. The germline V gene has CDR1 SGHNT and CDR2 YENEEA. The CDR3 loop spans 17 amino acids. J lost 0 bases, V lost 4 bases, and 12 bases had no gene match.

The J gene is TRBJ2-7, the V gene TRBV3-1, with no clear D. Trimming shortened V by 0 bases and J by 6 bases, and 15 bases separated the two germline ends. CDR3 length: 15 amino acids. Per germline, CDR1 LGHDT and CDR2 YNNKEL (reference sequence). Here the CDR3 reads CASSQEGNAVTEQYF. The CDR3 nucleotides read TGTGCCAGCAGCCAAGAAGGGAACGCCGTGACCGAGCAGTACTTC.